This TCR beta chain emerged from a study of blood T cell repertoires in COVID-19. Study-level background: Some COVID-19 samples were acute and others convalescent; all came from the United States, Italy and Spain. Nucleic acid was either cDNA or gDNA, and it came from T cells, B-cell-depleted T cells, or PBMCs.

Authors' data handling: Estimation of nucleated cell counts relied on the amplification of reference gene primers. Profiled with immunoSEQ multiplex PCR; TCRdb holds only in-frame clones, not every one. V, J and clone size are those of that table, while D and trimming were read from the DNA. The sample has around 200,000 clones; about nine tenths are singletons. The sequence derives from a man aged 35-49 years with acute or convalescent COVID-19. The specimen was peripheral blood.

The CDR3 coding sequence is TGCGCCAGCAGCCTACCAGGACTAGCGGGGGGGCGGGATACGCAGTATTTT. This sequence encodes CASSLPGLAGGRDTQYF. The chain couples TRBV5-1 to TRBJ2-3, with TRBD2 matching over 15 bases. With V trimmed by 4 bases and J by 6 bases, 9 bases remained unmatched. The CDR3 has 17 residues. Germline values: CDR1 SGHRS, CDR2 YFSETQ.